This T cell receptor beta chain is drawn from a study of beta chain bispecific antibodies for T cell cancers. As regards this clonotype: Its antigen is undetermined. A much larger clone is a single base away; this may be a read error.

Broader study findings: Most targeted TRBV signal came from the leukemia cell line cells, not normal T cells. After anti-TRBV12 rather than anti-CD19 exposure, TRBV12-3 made up approximately 99% less of total TRBV signal.

Either OKT3 anti-CD3 antibody or CD3/CD28 beads expanded T cells from blood mononuclear cells over roughly three days. There are 13 residues in the CDR3. CDR1 DFQATT and CDR2 SNEGSKA come from the germline V gene (reference sequence). TCRdb passed the 5' RACE reads through MiXCR, listing each CDR3 protein once. Of 9,000 or so distinct CDR3 sequences listed, around 2.2% were seen once; the top ten hold roughly 68%. The TCR comes from a human donor in good health. Some clones in this sample may be carry-over from other donors' samples. The specimen was T cells from a healthy donor cultured with Jurkat leukemia cells, collected from a culture containing an anti-CD19 bispecific antibody. The rearrangement links TRBV20-1 to TRBJ2-4; D is unresolved. The CDR3: CSARQVAKNMQYF. The CDR3, as DNA: TGCAGTGCTAGACAAGTAGCCAAAAACATGCAGTACTTC.